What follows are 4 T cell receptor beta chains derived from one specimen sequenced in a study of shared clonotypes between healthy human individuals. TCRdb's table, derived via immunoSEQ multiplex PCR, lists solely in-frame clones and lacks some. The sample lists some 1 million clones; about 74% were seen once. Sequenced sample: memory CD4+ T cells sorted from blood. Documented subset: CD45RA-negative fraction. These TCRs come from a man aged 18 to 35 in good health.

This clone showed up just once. DNA for the CDR3: TGTGCCAGCGGGAAAGCCGGGACAGGGTCCTACGAGCAGTACTTC. Its translation is CASGKAGTGSYEQYF. This sequence joins TRBV6-1 and TRBJ2-7; 9 bases are shared with TRBD1. In germline, CDR1 is MNHNS, CDR2 SASEGT. J lost 1 base, V lost 8 bases, and 9 bases had no gene match. This CDR3 is built from 15 residues.

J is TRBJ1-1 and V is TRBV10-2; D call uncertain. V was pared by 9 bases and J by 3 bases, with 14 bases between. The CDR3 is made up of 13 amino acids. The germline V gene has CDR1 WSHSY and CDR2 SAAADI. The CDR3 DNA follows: TGCGCCAGTGCTCACCCGGGGTACACTGAAGCTTTCTTT. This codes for CASAHPGYTEAFF.

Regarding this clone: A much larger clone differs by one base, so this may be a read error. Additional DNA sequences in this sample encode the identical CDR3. CDR3 sequence (DNA): TGTGCCAGCAGTGCTCGGTCCACCTACGAGCAGTACTTC. Its translation: CASSARSTYEQYF. The chain employs TRBV6-5 and TRBJ2-7, with no clear D. V was pared by 5 bases and J by 2 bases, with 10 bases between. This CDR3 contains 13 residues. Germline V CDR1 and CDR2: MNHEY, SVGAGI.

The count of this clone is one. The CDR3 DNA follows: TGTGCCAGTAGACCGGACAGGGTACTGGGTGAAGCTTTCTTT. Translated, it gives CASRPDRVLGEAFF. The chain combines TRBV19 with TRBJ1-1, with 8 positions matching TRBD1. The V segment lost 6 bases and the J segment 7 bases; nucleotides outside the gene matches: 10. The CDR3 has 14 residues. The V gene's germline CDR1 is LNHDA and CDR2 SQIVND (reference sequence).